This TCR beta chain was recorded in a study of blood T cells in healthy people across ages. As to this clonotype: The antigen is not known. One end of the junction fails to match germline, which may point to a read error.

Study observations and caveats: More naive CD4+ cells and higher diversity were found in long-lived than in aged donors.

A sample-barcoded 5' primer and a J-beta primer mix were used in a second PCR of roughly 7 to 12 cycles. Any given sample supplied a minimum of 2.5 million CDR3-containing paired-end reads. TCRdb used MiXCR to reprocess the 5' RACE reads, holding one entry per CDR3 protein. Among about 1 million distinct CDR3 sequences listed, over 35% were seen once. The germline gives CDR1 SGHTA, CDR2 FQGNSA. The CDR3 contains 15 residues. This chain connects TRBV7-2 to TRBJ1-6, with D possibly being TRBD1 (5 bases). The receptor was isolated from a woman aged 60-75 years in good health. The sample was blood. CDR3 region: CAGSTYPGGSSPLHF. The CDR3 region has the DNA TGTGCCGGCAGCACCTACCCTGGGGGAAGCTCACCCCTCCACTTT.